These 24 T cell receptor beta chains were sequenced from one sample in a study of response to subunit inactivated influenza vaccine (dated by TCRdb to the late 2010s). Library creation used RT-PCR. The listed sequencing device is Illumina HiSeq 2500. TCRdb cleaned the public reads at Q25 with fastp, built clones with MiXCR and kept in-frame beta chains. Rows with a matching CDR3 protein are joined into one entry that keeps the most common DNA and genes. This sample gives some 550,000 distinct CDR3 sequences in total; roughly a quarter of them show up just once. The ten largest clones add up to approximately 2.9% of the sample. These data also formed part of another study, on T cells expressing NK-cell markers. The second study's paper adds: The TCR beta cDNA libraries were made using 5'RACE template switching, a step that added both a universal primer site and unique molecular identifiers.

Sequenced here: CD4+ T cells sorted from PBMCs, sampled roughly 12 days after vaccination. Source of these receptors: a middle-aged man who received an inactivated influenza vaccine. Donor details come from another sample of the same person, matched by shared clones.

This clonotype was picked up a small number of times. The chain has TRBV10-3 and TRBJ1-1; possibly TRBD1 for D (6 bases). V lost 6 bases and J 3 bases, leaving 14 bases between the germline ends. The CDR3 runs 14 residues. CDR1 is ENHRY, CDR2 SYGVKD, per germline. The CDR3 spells CAISDINRDTEAFF. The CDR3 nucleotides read TGTGCCATCAGCGATATAAACAGGGACACTGAAGCTTTCTTT.

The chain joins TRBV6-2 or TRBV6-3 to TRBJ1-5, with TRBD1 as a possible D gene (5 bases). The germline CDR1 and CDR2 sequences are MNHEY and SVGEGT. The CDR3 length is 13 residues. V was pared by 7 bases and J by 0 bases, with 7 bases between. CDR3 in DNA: TGTGCCAGCAAGACAGATAGCAATCAGCCCCAGCATTTT. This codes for CASKTDSNQPQHF.

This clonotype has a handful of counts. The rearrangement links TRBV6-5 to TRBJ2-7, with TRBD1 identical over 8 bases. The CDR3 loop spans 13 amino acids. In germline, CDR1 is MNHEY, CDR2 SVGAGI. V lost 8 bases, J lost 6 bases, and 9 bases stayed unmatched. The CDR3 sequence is CASRSGQAGEQYF. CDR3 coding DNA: TGTGCCAGCCGTTCGGGACAGGCCGGCGAGCAGTACTTC.

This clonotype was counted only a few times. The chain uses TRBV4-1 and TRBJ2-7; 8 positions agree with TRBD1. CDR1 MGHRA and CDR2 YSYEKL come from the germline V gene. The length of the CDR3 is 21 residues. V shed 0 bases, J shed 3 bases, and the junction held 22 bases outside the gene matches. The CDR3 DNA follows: TGCGCCAGCAGCCAAGATGTGTCAGATGTTACCATGGCAGGGGGCTACTACGAGCAGTACTTC. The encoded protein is CASSQDVSDVTMAGGYYEQYF.

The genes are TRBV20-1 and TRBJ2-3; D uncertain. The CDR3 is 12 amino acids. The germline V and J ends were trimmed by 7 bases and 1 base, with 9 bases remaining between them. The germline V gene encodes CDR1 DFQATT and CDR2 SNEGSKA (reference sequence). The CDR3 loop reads CSGNRRTDTQYF. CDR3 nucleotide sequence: TGCAGTGGAAACAGACGCACAGATACGCAGTATTTT.

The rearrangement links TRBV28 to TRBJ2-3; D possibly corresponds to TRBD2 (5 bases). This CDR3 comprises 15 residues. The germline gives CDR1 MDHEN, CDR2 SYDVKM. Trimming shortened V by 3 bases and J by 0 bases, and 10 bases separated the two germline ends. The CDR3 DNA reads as TGTGCCAGCAGTTTTAAGAGGGCCAGCACAGATACGCAGTATTTT. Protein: CASSFKRASTDTQYF.

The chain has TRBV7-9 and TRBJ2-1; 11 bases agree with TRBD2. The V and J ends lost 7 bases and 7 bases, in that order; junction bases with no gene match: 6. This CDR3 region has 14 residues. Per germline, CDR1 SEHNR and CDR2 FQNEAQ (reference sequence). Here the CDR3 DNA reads TGTGCCAGCATCCTACTAGCGGGAGTGAATGAGCAGTTCTTC. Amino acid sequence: CASILLAGVNEQFF.

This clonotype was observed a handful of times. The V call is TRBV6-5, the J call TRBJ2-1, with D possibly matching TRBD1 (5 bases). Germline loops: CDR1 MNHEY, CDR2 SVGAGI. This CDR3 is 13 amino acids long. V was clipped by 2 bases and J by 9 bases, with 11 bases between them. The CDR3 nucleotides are TGTGCCAGCAGTTACGCCAGGGCCTTTGAGCAGTTCTTC. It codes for CASSYARAFEQFF.

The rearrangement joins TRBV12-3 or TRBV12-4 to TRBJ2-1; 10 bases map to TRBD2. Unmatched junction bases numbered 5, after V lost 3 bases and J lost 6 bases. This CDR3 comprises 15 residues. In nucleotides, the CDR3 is TGTGCCAGCAGTTTTGTAGCGGGGGGAGGCAATGAGCAGTTCTTC. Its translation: CASSFVAGGGNEQFF.

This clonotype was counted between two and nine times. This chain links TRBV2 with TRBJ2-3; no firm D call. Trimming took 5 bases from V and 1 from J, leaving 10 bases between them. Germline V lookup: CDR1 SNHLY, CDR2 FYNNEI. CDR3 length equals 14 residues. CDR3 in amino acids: CASSPMSGTDTQYF. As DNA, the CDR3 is TGTGCCAGCAGTCCAATGTCGGGCACAGATACGCAGTATTTT.

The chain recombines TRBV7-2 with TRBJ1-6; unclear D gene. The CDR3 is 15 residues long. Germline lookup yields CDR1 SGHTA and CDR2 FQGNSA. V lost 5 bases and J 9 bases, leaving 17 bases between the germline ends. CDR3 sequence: CASSIRADLASPLHF. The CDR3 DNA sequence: TGTGCCAGCAGCATACGTGCTGACTTAGCTTCACCCCTCCACTTT.

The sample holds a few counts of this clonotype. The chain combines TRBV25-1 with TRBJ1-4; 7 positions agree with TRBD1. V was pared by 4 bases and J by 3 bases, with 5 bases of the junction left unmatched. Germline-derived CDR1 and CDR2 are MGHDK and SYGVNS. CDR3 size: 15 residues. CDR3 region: CASSGGQSSNEKLFF. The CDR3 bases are TGTGCCAGCAGTGGGGGACAGTCCTCTAATGAAAAACTGTTTTTT.

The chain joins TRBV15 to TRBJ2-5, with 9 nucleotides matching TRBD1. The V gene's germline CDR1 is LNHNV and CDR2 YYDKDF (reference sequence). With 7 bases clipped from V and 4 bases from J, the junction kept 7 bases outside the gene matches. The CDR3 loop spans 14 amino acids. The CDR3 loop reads CATTETGGLETQYF. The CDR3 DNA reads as TGTGCCACCACCGAGACAGGGGGGCTAGAGACCCAGTACTTC.

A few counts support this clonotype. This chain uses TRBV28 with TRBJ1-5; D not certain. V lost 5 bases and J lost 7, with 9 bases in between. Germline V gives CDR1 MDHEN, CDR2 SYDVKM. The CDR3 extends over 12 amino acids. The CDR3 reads CASSPTRQPQHF. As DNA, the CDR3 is TGTGCCAGCAGTCCAACAAGGCAGCCCCAGCATTTT.

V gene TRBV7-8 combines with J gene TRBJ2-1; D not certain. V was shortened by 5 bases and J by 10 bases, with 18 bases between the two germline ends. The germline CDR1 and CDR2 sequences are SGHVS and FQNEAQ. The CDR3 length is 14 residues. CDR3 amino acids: CASSTQVVSPEQFF. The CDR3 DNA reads TGTGCCAGCAGCACCCAGGTGGTTAGCCCGGAGCAGTTCTTC.

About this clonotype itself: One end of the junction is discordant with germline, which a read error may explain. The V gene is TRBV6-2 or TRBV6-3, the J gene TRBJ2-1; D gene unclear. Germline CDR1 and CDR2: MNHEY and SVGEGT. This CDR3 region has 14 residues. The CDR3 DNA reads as TGTGCCAGCAGGCCGGGTCACTCCTACATTGAGCAGTTCTTC. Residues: CASRPGHSYIEQFF.

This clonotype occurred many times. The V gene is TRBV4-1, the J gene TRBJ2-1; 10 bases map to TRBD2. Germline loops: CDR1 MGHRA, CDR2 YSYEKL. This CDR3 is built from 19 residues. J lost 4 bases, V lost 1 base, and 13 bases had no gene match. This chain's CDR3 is CASSQVFTSGGVVYNEQFF. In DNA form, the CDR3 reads TGCGCCAGCAGCCAAGTCTTCACCAGCGGGGGGGTCGTATACAATGAGCAGTTCTTC.

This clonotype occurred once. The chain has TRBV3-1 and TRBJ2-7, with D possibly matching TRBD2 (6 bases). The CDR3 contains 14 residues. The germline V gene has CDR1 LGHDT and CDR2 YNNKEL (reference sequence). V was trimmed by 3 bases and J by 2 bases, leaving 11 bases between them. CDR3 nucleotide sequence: TGTGCCAGCAGCCAGGCTAGCGTTCCCTACGAGCAGTACTTC. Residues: CASSQASVPYEQYF.

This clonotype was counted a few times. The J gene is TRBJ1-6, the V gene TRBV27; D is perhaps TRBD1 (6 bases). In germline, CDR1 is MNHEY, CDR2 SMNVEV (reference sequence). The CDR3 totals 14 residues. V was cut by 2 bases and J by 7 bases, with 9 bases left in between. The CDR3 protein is CASSLQGWNSPLHF. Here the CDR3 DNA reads TGTGCCAGCAGTTTACAGGGGTGGAATTCACCCCTCCACTTT.

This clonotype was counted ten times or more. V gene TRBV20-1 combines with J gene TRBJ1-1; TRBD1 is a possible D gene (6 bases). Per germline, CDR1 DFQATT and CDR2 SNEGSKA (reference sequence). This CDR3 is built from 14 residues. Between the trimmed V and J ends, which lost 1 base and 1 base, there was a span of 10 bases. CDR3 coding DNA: TGCAGTGCTAGAGTTGGGACAAAGAACACTGAAGCTTTCTTT. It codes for CSARVGTKNTEAFF.

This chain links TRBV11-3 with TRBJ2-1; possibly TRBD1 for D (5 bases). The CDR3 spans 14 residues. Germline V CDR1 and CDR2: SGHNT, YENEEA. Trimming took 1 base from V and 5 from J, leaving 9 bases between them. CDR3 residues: CASSLGAGNNEQFF. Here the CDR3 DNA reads TGTGCCAGCAGCTTAGGAGCAGGGAACAATGAGCAGTTCTTC.

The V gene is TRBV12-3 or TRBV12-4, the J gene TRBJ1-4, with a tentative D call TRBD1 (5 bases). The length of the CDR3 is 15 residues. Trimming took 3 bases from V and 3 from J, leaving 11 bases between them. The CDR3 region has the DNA TGTGCCAGCAGTTTGGGGACGTTTGCTAATGAAAAACTGTTTTTT. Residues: CASSLGTFANEKLFF.

This CDR3 is CASRGTDNSPLHF. In nucleotides, the CDR3 is TGCGCCAGCCGCGGGACAGACAATTCACCCCTCCACTTT. The chain is built from TRBV5-1 and TRBJ1-6; 7 bases fit TRBD1. Germline trimming cut 7 bases from V and 7 bases from J; bases unmatched to any gene: 5. This CDR3 region has 13 residues. From germline, CDR1 is SGHRS and CDR2 YFSETQ. Complete variable domain (other parts from reference TRBV5-1 and TRBJ1-6): KAGVTQTPRYLIKTRGQQVTLSCSPISGHRSVSWYQQTPGQGLQFLFEYFSETQRNKGNFPGRFSGRQFSNSRSEMNVSTLELGDSALYLCASRGTDNSPLHFGNGTRLTVT.

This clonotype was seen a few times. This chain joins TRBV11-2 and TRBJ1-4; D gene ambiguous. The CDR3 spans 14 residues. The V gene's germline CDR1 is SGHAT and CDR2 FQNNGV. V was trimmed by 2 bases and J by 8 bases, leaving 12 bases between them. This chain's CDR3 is CASSLNPSSEKLFF. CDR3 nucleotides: TGTGCCAGCAGCTTAAATCCGTCCTCGGAAAAACTGTTTTTT.